A selection of T cell receptor beta chains follows, all from one sample in a study of shared clonotypes between healthy human individuals. The table came from immunoSEQ multiplex PCR; TCRdb's copy has only in-frame clones and leaves some out. This sample has hundreds of thousands of clones, with roughly 70% found just once. The specimen was memory CD4+ T cells sorted from blood. The source is a young woman in good health. The CDR3 runs from the conserved cysteine through the conserved F or W. The order of the fields is D gene, J gene, V gene, clone size, CDR3 protein, CDR3 DNA. D genes are given only for firm matches. Not every row has a clone size; where given, it reads once, few, many or a size class.

TRBD2	TRBJ2-5	TRBV2	few	CASFLAGVGETQYF	TGTGCCAGCTTCTTAGCGGGAGTAGGAGAGACCCAGTACTTC
-	TRBJ2-3	TRBV5-1	-	CASSLDSYTDTQYF	TGCGCCAGCAGCTTGGACAGCTACACAGATACGCAGTATTTT
-	TRBJ1-5	TRBV7-8	-	CASSLGVAGSQPQHF	TGTGCCAGCAGCTTAGGGGTCGCAGGTTCTCAGCCCCAGCATTTT
-	TRBJ1-5	TRBV18	-	CASSQDGNQPQHF	TGTGCCAGCTCACAGGACGGGAATCAGCCCCAGCATTTT
TRBD2	TRBJ2-2	TRBV13	-	CASSSLAGGNTGELFF	TGTGCCAGCAGCTCCCTAGCGGGAGGGAACACCGGGGAGCTGTTTTTT
TRBD1	TRBJ1-2	TRBV2	-	CASSEARTGGGYTF	TGTGCCAGCAGTGAAGCGCGAACAGGGGGAGGCTACACCTTC
-	TRBJ2-7	TRBV6-6	-	CAISAGQTSYEQYF	TGTGCCATCAGTGCGGGACAGACCTCCTACGAGCAGTACTTC
-	TRBJ2-1	TRBV4-1	-	CASSQDLPSGEQFF	TGCGCCAGCAGCCAAGATCTACCATCAGGTGAGCAGTTCTTC
-	TRBJ2-7	TRBV9	-	CASSGSRTGEQYF	TGTGCCAGCAGCGGGTCACGGACGGGCGAGCAGTACTTC
TRBD2	TRBJ2-1	TRBV30	-	CAWTGLAGGPYNEQFF	TGTGCCTGGACGGGACTAGCGGGAGGGCCCTACAATGAGCAGTTCTTC
TRBD1	TRBJ1-2	TRBV9	once	CASSVGDDRGRYGYTF	TGTGCCAGCAGCGTAGGCGACGACAGGGGGCGTTATGGCTACACCTTC
-	TRBJ1-2	TRBV29-1	-	CSVEEATKPNGYTF	TGCAGCGTTGAAGAGGCGACGAAACCTAACGGCTACACCTTC
TRBD1	TRBJ2-7	TRBV27	-	CASKRGQRNEQYF	TGTGCCAGCAAGAGGGGGCAACGCAACGAGCAGTACTTC
-	TRBJ1-1	TRBV13	once	CASSLAWGSGTEAFF	TGTGCCAGCAGCTTAGCGTGGGGCAGTGGAACGGAAGCTTTCTTT
TRBD1	TRBJ1-5	TRBV6-1	-	CASSESRGLQPQHF	TGTGCCAGCAGTGAAAGCAGGGGGCTTCAGCCCCAGCATTTT
-	TRBJ2-5	TRBV2	few	CASSEAPETQYF	TGTGCCAGCAGTGAAGCGCCGGAGACCCAGTACTTC
-	TRBJ2-3	TRBV4-2	-	CASSQDSGNTDTQYF	TGTGCCAGCAGCCAAGATTCGGGGAACACAGATACGCAGTATTTT
TRBD2	TRBJ2-7	TRBV28	-	CASSFPPAGVHYEQYF	TGTGCCAGCAGTTTCCCCCCGGCGGGGGTCCACTACGAGCAGTACTTC
-	TRBJ2-7	TRBV15	-	CATSRGQTNYEQYF	TGTGCCACCAGCAGAGGCCAAACCAACTACGAGCAGTACTTC
TRBD2	TRBJ2-1	TRBV19	-	CASRLLAGGNNEQFF	TGTGCCAGTAGATTACTAGCGGGAGGGAACAATGAGCAGTTCTTC
-	TRBJ1-2	TRBV11-1	many	CASSRTENYGYTF	TGTGCCAGCAGCCGGACGGAGAACTATGGCTACACCTTC
TRBD1	TRBJ1-2	TRBV2	-	CASRTGDYYGYTF	TGTGCCAGCAGGACAGGGGACTACTATGGCTACACCTTC
TRBD2	TRBJ2-1	TRBV7-3	-	CASSRTSFYNEQFF	TGTGCCAGCAGCCGGACTAGCTTCTACAATGAGCAGTTCTTC
TRBD1	TRBJ2-2	TRBV28	-	CASSPPPGQAGFGELFF	TGTGCCAGCAGTCCCCCTCCGGGACAGGCGGGTTTCGGGGAGCTGTTTTTT
TRBD2	TRBJ2-1	TRBV5-4	-	CASSRSSGGSYNEQFF	TGTGCCAGCAGCCGATCTAGCGGGGGCTCCTACAATGAGCAGTTCTTC
TRBD2	TRBJ2-1	TRBV7-2	-	CASSSLAGVSNEQFF	TGTGCCAGCAGCTCACTAGCGGGAGTGAGCAATGAGCAGTTCTTC
-	TRBJ2-1	TRBV18	-	CASSPTGGGGYGVNNEQFF	TGTGCCAGCTCACCAACCGGTGGAGGAGGTTACGGGGTAAACAATGAGCAGTTCTTC
-	TRBJ1-4	TRBV7-2	-	CATPGVSNEKLFF	TGTGCCACCCCTGGTGTCAGTAATGAAAAACTGTTTTTT
TRBD1	TRBJ2-5	TRBV6-5	-	CASWTGLGEQYF	TGTGCCAGCTGGACAGGGCTAGGAGAGCAGTACTTC
TRBD1	TRBJ1-1	TRBV6-7	-	CASSFYDRGRNEAFF	TGTGCCAGCAGTTTCTACGACAGGGGGCGAAATGAAGCTTTCTTT
TRBD1	TRBJ2-1	TRBV25-1	few	CASSDRDRDRYNEQFF	TGTGCCAGCAGTGATAGGGACAGGGACCGGTACAATGAGCAGTTCTTC
-	TRBJ2-7	TRBV6-5	-	CASSNQFEQYF	TGTGCCAGCAGTAATCAGTTCGAGCAGTACTTC
-	TRBJ1-2	TRBV28	-	CASSGYGPPYGYTF	TGTGCCAGCAGCGGTTACGGACCTCCATATGGCTACACCTTC
-	TRBJ2-1	TRBV19	-	CASSRDPPGSSYNEQFF	TGTGCCAGTAGTCGAGACCCTCCCGGGAGCTCCTATAATGAGCAGTTCTTC
-	TRBJ1-5	TRBV7-9	-	CASSLEGGPQHF	TGTGCCAGCAGCTTAGAGGGGGGCCCCCAGCATTTT
-	TRBJ2-1	TRBV7-2	-	CASSLGLYFPNNEQFF	TGTGCCAGCAGCTTAGGACTGTATTTTCCCAACAATGAGCAGTTCTTC
-	TRBJ1-1	TRBV6-1	-	CASSEAALPNTEAFF	TGTGCCAGCAGTGAAGCGGCCCTCCCGAACACTGAAGCTTTCTTT
-	TRBJ2-7	TRBV18	few	CASSPTAGRRTYEQYF	TGTGCCAGCTCACCCACTGCGGGACGGAGAACCTACGAGCAGTACTTC
-	TRBJ2-7	TRBV28	-	CASRNYRSSSYEQYF	TGTGCCAGCAGAAACTACAGGAGTTCCTCCTACGAGCAGTACTTC
-	TRBJ2-4	TRBV7-2	once	CASSLDSLAPGARSGIQYF	TGTGCCAGCAGCTTGGATTCTTTAGCGCCCGGAGCGAGGTCCGGCATTCAGTACTTC
-	TRBJ2-7	TRBV7-8	-	CASSLLGYEQYF	TGTGCCAGCAGCTTATTAGGCTACGAGCAGTACTTC
TRBD1	TRBJ2-2	TRBV18	-	CASSPQGQVNTGELFF	TGTGCCAGCTCACCACAGGGACAGGTTAACACCGGGGAGCTGTTTTTT
TRBD1	TRBJ2-3	TRBV18	few	CASSTRTGGGTDTQYF	TGTGCCAGCTCTACCCGGACAGGGGGAGGGACAGATACGCAGTATTTT
-	TRBJ2-6	TRBV7-8	-	CASETISGANVLTF	TGTGCCAGCGAAACGATCTCTGGGGCCAACGTCCTGACTTTC
TRBD2	TRBJ2-5	TRBV5-1	-	CASSAGLAEETQYF	TGCGCCAGCAGCGCGGGACTAGCGGAAGAGACCCAGTACTTC
TRBD2	TRBJ2-2	TRBV4-2	-	CASSQNLAGGGTGELFF	TGTGCCAGCAGCCAGAACCTAGCGGGAGGGGGGACCGGGGAGCTGTTTTTT
-	TRBJ1-1	TRBV6-1	-	CASSVTAGWTEAFF	TGTGCCAGCAGTGTGACGGCGGGGTGGACTGAAGCTTTCTTT
TRBD2	TRBJ2-1	TRBV28	-	CASSSGIFLGEQFF	TGTGCCAGTTCTAGCGGGATCTTTTTAGGTGAGCAGTTCTTC
-	TRBJ2-5	TRBV9	-	CASSVALGLSETQYF	TGTGCCAGCAGCGTAGCTTTAGGCCTATCGGAGACCCAGTACTTC
TRBD2	TRBJ2-7	TRBV28	-	CASRPMLAGAYEQYF	TGTGCCAGCAGACCAATGCTAGCGGGAGCGTACGAGCAGTACTTC
TRBD1	TRBJ1-2	TRBV4-2	-	CASSQGQGIYTF	TGTGCCAGCAGCCAGGGACAGGGGATCTACACCTTC